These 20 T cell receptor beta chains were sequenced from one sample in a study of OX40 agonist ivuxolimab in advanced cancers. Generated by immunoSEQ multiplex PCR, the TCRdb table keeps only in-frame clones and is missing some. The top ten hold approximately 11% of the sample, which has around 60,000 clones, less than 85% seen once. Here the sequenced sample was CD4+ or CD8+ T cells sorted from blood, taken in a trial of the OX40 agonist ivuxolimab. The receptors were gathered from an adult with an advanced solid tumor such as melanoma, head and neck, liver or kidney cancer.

CDR3 residues: CASSPRQGTSASSYNEQFF. The CDR3 DNA sequence: TGTGCCAGCAGTCCACGACAGGGAACTAGCGCGAGCTCCTACAATGAGCAGTTCTTC. The chain joins TRBV28 to TRBJ2-1; D is possibly TRBD1 or TRBD2 (7 bases each). Germline values: CDR1 MDHEN, CDR2 SYDVKM. This CDR3 contains 19 residues. V was trimmed by 5 bases and J by 0 bases, leaving 23 bases between them.

The CDR3 region is CASSQDGLVVQGVGTEAFF. DNA of the CDR3: TGTGCCAGCAGCCAAGATGGGCTGGTGGTTCAGGGAGTGGGCACTGAAGCTTTCTTT. The V and J genes are TRBV14 and TRBJ1-1; D is possibly TRBD1 (5 bases). Germline values: CDR1 SGHDN, CDR2 FVKESK. The CDR3 covers 19 residues. V lost 0 bases, J lost 4 bases, and 24 bases lay in between.

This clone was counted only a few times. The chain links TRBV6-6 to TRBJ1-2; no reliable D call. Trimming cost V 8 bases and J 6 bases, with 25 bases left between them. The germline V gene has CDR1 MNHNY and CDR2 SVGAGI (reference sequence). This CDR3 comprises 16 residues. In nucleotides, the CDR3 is TGTGCCAGCCTCCCTATCGGGGAGGGTTATCGGGATGGCTACACCTTC. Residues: CASLPIGEGYRDGYTF.

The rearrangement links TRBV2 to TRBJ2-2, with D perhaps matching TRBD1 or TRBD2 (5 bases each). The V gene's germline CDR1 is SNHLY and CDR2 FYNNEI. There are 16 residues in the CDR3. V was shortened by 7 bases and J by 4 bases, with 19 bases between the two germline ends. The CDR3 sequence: CASNVLGVGITGELFF. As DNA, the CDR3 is TGTGCCAGCAACGTTTTGGGGGTAGGGATCACCGGGGAGCTGTTTTTT. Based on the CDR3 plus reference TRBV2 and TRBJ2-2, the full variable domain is EPEVTQTPSHQVTQMGQEVILRCVPISNHLYFYWYRQILGQKVEFLVSFYNNEISEKSEIFDDQFSVERPDGSNFTLKIRSTKLEDSAMYFCASNVLGVGITGELFFGEGSRLTVL.

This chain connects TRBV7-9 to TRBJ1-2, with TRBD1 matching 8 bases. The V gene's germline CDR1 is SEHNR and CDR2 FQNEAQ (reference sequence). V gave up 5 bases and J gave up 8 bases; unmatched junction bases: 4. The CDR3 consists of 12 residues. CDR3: CASSRTGKGYTF. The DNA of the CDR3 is TGTGCCAGCAGCCGGACAGGGAAGGGCTACACCTTC.

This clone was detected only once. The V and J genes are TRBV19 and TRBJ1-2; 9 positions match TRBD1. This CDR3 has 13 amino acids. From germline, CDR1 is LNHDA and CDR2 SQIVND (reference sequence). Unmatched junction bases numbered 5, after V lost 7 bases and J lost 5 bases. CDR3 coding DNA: TGTGCCAGTACCAGGGACAGGGAATATGGCTACACCTTC. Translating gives CASTRDREYGYTF. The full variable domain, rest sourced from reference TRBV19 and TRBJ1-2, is DGGITQSPKYLFRKEGQNVTLSCEQNLNHDAMYWYRQDPGQGLRLIYYSQIVNDFQKGDIAEGYSVSREKKESFPLTVTSAQKNPTAFYLCASTRDREYGYTFGSGTRLTVV.

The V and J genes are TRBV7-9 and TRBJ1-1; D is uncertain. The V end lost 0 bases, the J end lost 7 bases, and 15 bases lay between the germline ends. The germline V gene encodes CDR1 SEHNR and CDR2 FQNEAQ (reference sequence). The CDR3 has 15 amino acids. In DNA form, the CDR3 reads TGTGCCAGCAGCTTAGCGACGATACAGTTTCTTGAAGCTTTCTTT. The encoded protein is CASSLATIQFLEAFF. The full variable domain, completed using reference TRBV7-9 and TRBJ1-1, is DTGVSQNPRHKITKRGQNVTFRCDPISEHNRLYWYRQTLGQGPEFLTYFQNEAQLEKSRLLSDRFSAERPKGSFSTLEIQRTEQGDSAMYLCASSLATIQFLEAFFGQGTRLTVV.

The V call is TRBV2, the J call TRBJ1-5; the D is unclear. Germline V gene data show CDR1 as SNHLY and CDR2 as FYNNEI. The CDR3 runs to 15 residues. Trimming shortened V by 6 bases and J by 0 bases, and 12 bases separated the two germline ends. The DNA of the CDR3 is TGTGCCAGCAGCCAATTGTGGGTTAGCAATCAGCCCCAGCATTTT. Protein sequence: CASSQLWVSNQPQHF.

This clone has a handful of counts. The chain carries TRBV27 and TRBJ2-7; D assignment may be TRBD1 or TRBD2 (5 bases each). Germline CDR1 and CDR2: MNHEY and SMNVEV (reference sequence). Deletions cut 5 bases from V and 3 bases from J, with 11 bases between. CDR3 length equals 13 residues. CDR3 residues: CASSGDRFYEQYF. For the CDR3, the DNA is TGTGCCAGCAGTGGGGACCGCTTCTACGAGCAGTACTTC.

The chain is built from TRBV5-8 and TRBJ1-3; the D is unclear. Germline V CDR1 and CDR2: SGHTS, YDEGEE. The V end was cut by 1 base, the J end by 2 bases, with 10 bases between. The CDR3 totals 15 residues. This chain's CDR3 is CASSLSGSTGNTIYF. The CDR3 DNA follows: TGTGCCAGCAGCTTGTCGGGATCTACTGGAAACACCATATATTTT.

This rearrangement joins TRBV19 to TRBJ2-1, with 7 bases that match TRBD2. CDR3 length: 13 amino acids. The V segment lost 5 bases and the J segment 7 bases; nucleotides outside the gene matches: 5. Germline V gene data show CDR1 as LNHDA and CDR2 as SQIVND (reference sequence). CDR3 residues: CASSGRGINEQFF. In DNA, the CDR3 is TGTGCCAGTAGTGGGCGGGGGATAAATGAGCAGTTCTTC.

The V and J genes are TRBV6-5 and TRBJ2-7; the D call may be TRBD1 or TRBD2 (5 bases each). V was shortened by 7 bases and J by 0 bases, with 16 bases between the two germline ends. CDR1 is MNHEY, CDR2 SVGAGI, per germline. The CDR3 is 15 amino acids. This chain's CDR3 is CASTSDEGPSYEQYF. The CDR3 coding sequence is TGTGCCAGCACCTCCGACGAGGGACCCTCCTACGAGCAGTACTTC.

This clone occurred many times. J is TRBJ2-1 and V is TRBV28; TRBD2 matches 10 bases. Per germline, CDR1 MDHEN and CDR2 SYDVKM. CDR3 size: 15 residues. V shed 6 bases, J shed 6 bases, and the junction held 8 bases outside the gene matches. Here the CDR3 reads CASSYYTSGANEQFF. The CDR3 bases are TGTGCCAGCAGCTACTACACTAGCGGGGCCAATGAGCAGTTCTTC. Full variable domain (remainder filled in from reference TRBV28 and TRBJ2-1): DVKVTQSSRYLVKRTGEKVFLECVQDMDHENMFWYRQDPGLGLRLIYFSYDVKMKEKGDIPEGYSVSREKKERFSLILESASTNQTSMYLCASSYYTSGANEQFFGPGTRLTVL.

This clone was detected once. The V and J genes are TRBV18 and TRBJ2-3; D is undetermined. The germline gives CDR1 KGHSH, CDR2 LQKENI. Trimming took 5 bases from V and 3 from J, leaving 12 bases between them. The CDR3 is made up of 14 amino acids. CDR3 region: CASSVGAATDTQYF. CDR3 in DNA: TGTGCCAGCTCAGTCGGAGCCGCTACAGATACGCAGTATTTT.

The DNA of the CDR3 is TGTGCCAGCAGCCCGGGCCTGGGAACAACCGGGGAGCTGTTTTTT. It is translated as CASSPGLGTTGELFF. V gene TRBV5-6 combines with J gene TRBJ2-2; D uncertain. V was pared by 4 bases and J by 5 bases, with 15 bases between. Germline CDR1 and CDR2: SGHDT and YYEEEE. This CDR3 has 15 amino acids.

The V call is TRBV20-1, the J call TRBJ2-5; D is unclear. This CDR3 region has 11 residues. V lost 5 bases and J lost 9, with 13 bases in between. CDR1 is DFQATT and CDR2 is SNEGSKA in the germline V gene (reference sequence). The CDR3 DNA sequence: TGCAGTGCTGAGGCTGAACAGCCCCAGTACTTC. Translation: CSAEAEQPQYF.

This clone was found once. CDR3 coding DNA: TGTGCCATCAGTGAGTCGACGGGGCGAGAGACCCAGTACTTC. This translates into CAISESTGRETQYF. This sequence joins TRBV10-3 and TRBJ2-5; either TRBD1 or TRBD2 may supply D (5 bases each). This CDR3 has 14 amino acids. Looked up from germline, CDR1 is ENHRY and CDR2 is SYGVKD. With 0 bases removed from V and 4 bases from J, the gap between germline ends came to 9 bases.

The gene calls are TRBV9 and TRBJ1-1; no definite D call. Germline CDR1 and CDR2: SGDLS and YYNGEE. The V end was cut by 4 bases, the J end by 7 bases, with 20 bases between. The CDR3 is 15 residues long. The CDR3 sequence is CASSPDTTTTFEAFF. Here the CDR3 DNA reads TGTGCCAGCAGCCCCGACACCACCACCACCTTTGAAGCTTTCTTT.

For the CDR3, the DNA is TGTGCCAGCAGCTTGGACGGAGGCTCCTACAATGAGCAGTTCTTC. This gives the protein CASSLDGGSYNEQFF. The chain recombines TRBV7-9 with TRBJ2-1; perhaps TRBD2 as D (5 bases). Germline V gene data show CDR1 as SEHNR and CDR2 as FQNEAQ (reference sequence). Deletions cut 3 bases from V and 0 bases from J, with 9 bases between. The CDR3 sequence is 15 residues long.

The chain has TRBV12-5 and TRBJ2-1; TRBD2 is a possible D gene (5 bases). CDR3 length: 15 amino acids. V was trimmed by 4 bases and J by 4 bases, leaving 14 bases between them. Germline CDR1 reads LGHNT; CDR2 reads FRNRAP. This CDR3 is CASGSVSAPYNEQFF. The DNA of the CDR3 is TGTGCTAGTGGTTCGGTTAGCGCCCCTTACAATGAGCAGTTCTTC.